The rows below give T cell receptor beta chains drawn from one sample of a study of technical replicates of blood from a few donors. Method: immunoSEQ multiplex PCR; TCRdb's copy keeps in-frame clones and lacks some. The data contain 81,000 or so clones, approximately 96% of them singletons. Sequenced material: T cells isolated from PBMCs. The receptors originated from a human donor in good health. The CDR3 runs from the conserved cysteine through the conserved F or W. The D gene is left open where the match is weak. Expanded clones are given a class, and other clones once, few, many or no size at all.

J | V | length | size | D | CDR3 | DNA
TRBJ2-2 | TRBV4-1 | 15 | NA | TRBD2 | CASKGGGGRPGELFF | TGCGCCAGCAAAGGCGGGGGGGGGCGTCCCGGGGAGCTGTTTTTT
TRBJ2-4 | TRBV4-1 | 17 | NA | NA | CASSHQTGPLAKNIQYF | TGCGCCAGCAGCCACCAGACAGGCCCTCTAGCCAAAAACATTCAGTACTTC
TRBJ1-1 | TRBV7-9 | 18 | NA | TRBD1 | CASSLRTTGGGWATEAFF | TGTGCCAGCAGCTTAAGAACAACAGGGGGAGGATGGGCCACTGAAGCTTTCTTT
TRBJ1-5 | TRBV7-9 | 13 | once | NA | CASSSNWDLPQHF | TGTGCCAGCAGCTCAAACTGGGACTTACCCCAGCATTTT
TRBJ2-5 | TRBV4-1 | 16 | NA | TRBD1 | CASSRNPGQGLETQYF | TGCGCCAGCAGCCGCAATCCGGGACAGGGTTTAGAGACCCAGTACTTC
TRBJ1-3 | TRBV7-6 | 16 | NA | TRBD1 | CASSSHFQGDGNTIYF | TGTGCCAGCAGCTCGCACTTTCAGGGGGACGGAAACACCATATATTTT
TRBJ2-5 | TRBV11-2 | 15 | NA | TRBD2 | CASRKLAGKLETQYF | TGTGCCAGCAGAAAACTAGCGGGAAAGTTGGAGACCCAGTACTTC
TRBJ1-1 | TRBV18 | 16 | NA | TRBD1 | CASSRGTRGPNTEAFF | TGTGCCAGCTCACGAGGGACGAGGGGGCCGAACACTGAAGCTTTCTTT
TRBJ2-7 | TRBV30 | 14 | NA | TRBD1 | CAWIRQGSSYEQYF | TGTGCCTGGATAAGACAGGGGTCCTCCTACGAGCAGTACTTC
TRBJ2-1 | TRBV27 | 12 | NA | NA | CASSFLRGEQFF | TGTGCCAGCAGTTTTCTGCGGGGTGAGCAGTTCTTC
TRBJ2-5 | TRBV5-1 | 15 | NA | NA | CASSLVRAGEETQYF | TGCGCCAGCAGCTTGGTAAGGGCCGGGGAAGAGACCCAGTACTTC
TRBJ1-3 | TRBV13 | 12 | NA | NA | CASSADFYTIYF | TGTGCCAGCAGCGCTGACTTTTACACCATATATTTT
TRBJ1-1 | TRBV19 | 15 | NA | NA | CASSASDISSTEAFF | TGTGCCAGTAGTGCCTCGGACATCTCGAGTACTGAAGCTTTCTTT
TRBJ2-7 | TRBV6-4 | 15 | NA | TRBD2 | CASSALAGSTYEQYF | TGTGCCAGCAGTGCCCTAGCGGGGTCCACTTACGAGCAGTACTTC
TRBJ1-2 | TRBV6-1 | 13 | NA | TRBD1 | CASRTGTAYGYTF | TGTGCCAGCAGGACCGGGACAGCTTATGGCTACACCTTC
TRBJ2-7 | TRBV5-1 | 15 | NA | NA | CASSLTGTNIYEQYF | TGCGCCAGCAGCTTGACGGGGACAAACATCTACGAGCAGTACTTC
TRBJ1-2 | TRBV5-1 | 16 | NA | NA | CASSLNSAAVNYGYTF | TGCGCCAGCAGCTTAAACTCAGCGGCGGTAAACTATGGCTACACCTTC
TRBJ2-7 | TRBV9 | 15 | NA | NA | CASSVGAGVSYEQYF | TGTGCCAGCAGCGTAGGTGCGGGCGTTTCCTACGAGCAGTACTTC
TRBJ1-1 | TRBV2 | 14 | NA | NA | CASSASRMNTEAFF | TGTGCCAGCAGTGCTAGCAGGATGAACACTGAAGCTTTCTTT
TRBJ2-7 | TRBV9 | 14 | NA | NA | CASSVGSGSYEQYF | TGTGCCAGCAGCGTAGGGAGCGGCTCCTACGAGCAGTACTTC
TRBJ1-1 | TRBV6-1 | 14 | NA | TRBD1 | CASFGTGRGTEAFF | TGTGCCAGCTTCGGGACAGGGCGCGGCACTGAAGCTTTCTTT
TRBJ2-7 | TRBV13 | 18 | NA | NA | CASSANGEPYRVGYEQYF | TGTGCCAGCAGCGCCAACGGCGAGCCTTACAGGGTGGGCTACGAGCAGTACTTC
TRBJ2-7 | TRBV11-3 | 14 | NA | TRBD1 | CASSSTGTVYEQYF | TGTGCCAGCAGCTCCACCGGGACAGTCTACGAGCAGTACTTC
TRBJ2-1 | TRBV7-6 | 15 | once | NA | CASSRGGFTNNEQFF | TGTGCCAGCAGCCGAGGGGGATTTACGAACAATGAGCAGTTCTTC
TRBJ2-5 | TRBV27 | 13 | once | TRBD1 | CASSPGQPETQYF | TGTGCCAGCAGTCCGGGACAGCCAGAGACCCAGTACTTC
TRBJ2-2 | TRBV7-9 | 14 | NA | TRBD1 | CASSQGDYTGELFF | TGTGCCAGCAGCCAGGGGGATTACACCGGGGAGCTGTTTTTT
TRBJ2-1 | TRBV5-6 | 15 | NA | TRBD1 | CASSLDRGAYNEQFF | TGTGCCAGCAGCTTGGACAGGGGTGCCTACAATGAGCAGTTCTTC
TRBJ2-7 | TRBV4-1 | 15 | NA | NA | CASSQDGAIPYEQYF | TGCGCCAGCAGCCAAGATGGGGCAATCCCCTACGAGCAGTACTTC
TRBJ2-6 | TRBV10-1 | 16 | NA | NA | CASSGDRLSGANVLTF | TGCGCCAGCAGTGGTGACCGACTCTCTGGGGCCAACGTCCTGACTTTC
TRBJ2-1 | TRBV11-2 | 15 | NA | NA | CASSLGGTARNEQFF | TGTGCCAGCAGCTTAGGCGGGACAGCAAGAAATGAGCAGTTCTTC
TRBJ2-1 | TRBV6-5 | 11 | NA | TRBD2 | CASRSLAEQFF | TGTGCCAGCAGGTCACTAGCGGAGCAGTTCTTC
TRBJ1-5 | TRBV11-2 | 14 | NA | NA | CASSLGLPNQPQHF | TGTGCCAGCAGCTTAGGGCTGCCGAATCAGCCCCAGCATTTT
TRBJ2-3 | TRBV5-4 | 17 | NA | TRBD2 | CASSIAGGIGNTDTQYF | TGTGCCAGCAGCATAGCGGGAGGGATTGGGAACACAGATACGCAGTATTTT
TRBJ1-2 | TRBV6-5 | 15 | NA | NA | CASSYGRGTNYGYTF | TGTGCCAGCAGTTACGGCAGGGGAACTAACTATGGCTACACCTTC
TRBJ2-3 | TRBV30 | 17 | NA | TRBD2 | CAWNSGTSGGYPDTQYF | TGTGCCTGGAACTCCGGGACTAGCGGGGGATACCCAGATACGCAGTATTTT
TRBJ2-5 | TRBV6-1 | 17 | NA | NA | CASSELSDSRGISTQYF | TGTGCCAGCAGTGAACTGTCAGACTCAAGAGGAATTTCGACCCAGTACTTC
TRBJ1-4 | TRBV9 | 14 | NA | NA | CASSRGGGGEKLFF | TGTGCCAGCAGCAGAGGGGGAGGGGGTGAAAAACTGTTTTTT
TRBJ1-3 | TRBV7-5 | 16 | NA | NA | CVRSPSGEKKENTIYF | TGTGTCAGAAGCCCGTCAGGGGAGAAGAAGGAAAACACCATATATTTT
TRBJ2-7 | TRBV7-6 | 15 | NA | TRBD2 | CASSSGLAGADEQYF | TGTGCCAGCAGCTCCGGACTAGCGGGGGCGGACGAGCAGTACTTC
TRBJ1-2 | TRBV14 | 19 | once | NA | CASSQEFLFGDPVYYGYTF | TGTGCCAGCAGCCAGGAATTCCTTTTCGGGGATCCGGTTTACTATGGCTACACCTTC
TRBJ2-5 | TRBV18 | 14 | NA | TRBD1 | CASSSGQGGETQYF | TGTGCCAGCTCATCGGGACAGGGAGGCGAGACCCAGTACTTC
TRBJ2-3 | TRBV6-1 | 13 | NA | NA | CASCNLDRNTQYF | TGTGCCAGCTGCAATTTGGACAGAAATACGCAGTATTTT
TRBJ1-6 | TRBV6-1 | 16 | NA | NA | CASSAGVSSYNSPLHF | TGTGCCAGCAGTGCGGGGGTGAGCTCCTATAATTCACCCCTCCACTTT
TRBJ2-7 | TRBV6-5 | 12 | once | TRBD2 | CATGGVFYEQYF | TGTGCCACCGGGGGGGTCTTCTACGAGCAGTACTTC
TRBJ2-5 | TRBV11-2 | 17 | NA | TRBD2 | CASSSSGEAGGRETQYF | TGTGCCAGCAGCTCTTCAGGTGAAGCGGGAGGGAGGGAGACCCAGTACTTC
TRBJ2-1 | TRBV29-1 | 16 | NA | TRBD2 | CSSTLISGSENNEQFF | TGCAGCTCGACACTCATAAGCGGGAGTGAAAACAATGAGCAGTTCTTC
TRBJ2-2 | TRBV7-6 | 13 | NA | TRBD2 | CASRLGGSGELFF | TGTGCCAGCAGACTCGGGGGGAGCGGGGAGCTGTTTTTT
TRBJ1-1 | TRBV9 | 14 | NA | NA | CASSENGRDTEAFF | TGTGCCAGCAGCGAGAATGGGCGGGACACTGAAGCTTTCTTT
TRBJ2-5 | TRBV5-1 | 15 | NA | NA | CASSSRTVGQETQYF | TGCGCCAGCAGCTCACGGACAGTAGGCCAAGAGACCCAGTACTTC
TRBJ2-7 | TRBV11-3 | 13 | NA | TRBD2 | CASSNRGLGEQYF | TGTGCCAGCAGCAACCGGGGACTAGGCGAGCAGTACTTC
TRBJ1-1 | TRBV6-1 | 15 | NA | TRBD1 | CASSEWDSQNTEAFF | TGTGCCAGCAGTGAGTGGGACAGCCAGAACACTGAAGCTTTCTTT
TRBJ1-2 | TRBV9 | 16 | once | TRBD1 | CASRSQTSTGRSGYTF | TGTGCCAGCAGGTCGCAAACTTCGACAGGGCGGTCTGGCTACACCTTC